Listed here are 27 T cell receptor beta chains from one sample, sequenced in a study of CD8+CD57+ T cells in acquired aplastic anemia. Flow cytometry had shown expanded CD8+CD57+ cells in the patients chosen for sequencing. TCR beta VDJ and CDR3 profiling used genomic DNA as template. TCRdb re-analysed the reads in MiXCR, keeping a single row per CDR3 protein. Of a few hundred thousand distinct CDR3 sequences in the sample, approximately 86% were seen once. The specimen was sorted CD4+, CD8+, or CD8+CD57+ T cells (not recorded which) from PBMCs. These TCRs come from a human donor with aplastic anemia.

V is TRBV2 and J is TRBJ2-5, with D possibly being TRBD1 or TRBD2 (5 bases each). V lost 8 bases and J lost 13, with 20 bases in between. Per germline, CDR1 SNHLY and CDR2 FYNNEI. This CDR3 has 12 amino acids. In DNA form, the CDR3 reads TGTGCCAGCGGGGACGCTGGCGCGGCCCCGTACTTC. This gives the protein CASGDAGAAPYF.

The rearrangement uses TRBV7-8 and TRBJ1-6; D is possibly TRBD1 (5 bases). V was trimmed by 5 bases and J by 19 bases, leaving 27 bases between them. This CDR3 comprises 15 residues. Germline V gene sequence: CDR1 SGHVS, CDR2 FQNEAQ. The CDR3 region is CASSRAGGTDTQYHF. The CDR3 DNA follows: TGTGCCAGCAGCAGAGCGGGGGGGACCGATACGCAGTATCACTTT.

A note on this clonotype: The CDR3 end shows no conserved phenylalanine or tryptophan, and so a read error is likely. The chain links TRBV7-9 to TRBJ1-2; D uncertain. The CDR3 is made up of 13 amino acids. V was shortened by 5 bases and J by 9 bases, with 16 bases between the two germline ends. From germline, CDR1 is SEHNR and CDR2 FQNEAQ (reference sequence). The CDR3 loop is CASSQVPGERYTV. In DNA, the CDR3 is TGTGCCAGCAGCCAAGTACCCGGGGAGCGCTACACCGTA.

As to this clonotype: This may come from a read error, since a much larger clone is one base off. The DNA is omitted, as the CDR3 cannot be located on it reliably, and the CDR3 follows TCRdb's listing. The chain couples TRBV6-1 to TRBJ2-3; the table gives TRBD1 as D, unverified against the DNA. The CDR3 is 22 amino acids long, termini counted. Germline lookup yields CDR1 MNHNS and CDR2 SASEGT. This CDR3 is CASSFYICSAREGDRDTDTQYF.

This clonotype was detected many times. The chain couples TRBV5-5 to TRBJ1-1; no firm D call. There are 13 residues in the CDR3. Germline CDR1 SGHKS, CDR2 YYEKEE (reference sequence). Trimming took 1 base from V and 3 from J, leaving 7 bases between them. The CDR3 nucleotides are TGTGCCAGCAGCTTGTTTCGGGACACTGAAGCTTTCTTT. It codes for CASSLFRDTEAFF.

On this clonotype: A much larger clone differs by one base, so this may be a read error. This chain links TRBV5-4 with TRBJ2-3; 7 bases are a match to TRBD2. Trimming at V came to 2 bases and at J to 6 bases, leaving 6 bases not matched to a gene. CDR3 length equals 14 residues. Per germline, CDR1 SGHNT and CDR2 YYREEE (reference sequence). The CDR3 nucleotides are TGTGCCAGCAGCTTAACTAGCGCTCCCGATACGCAGTATTTT. Protein product: CASSLTSAPDTQYF.

The chain's CDR3 is CASSFEISGNTEAQFF. The CDR3 nucleotides are TGTGCCAGCAGCTTTGAAATAAGCGGGAACACCGAAGCTCAGTTCTTC. The chain combines TRBV11-3 with TRBJ2-1; 7 bases line up with TRBD2. Germline CDR1 and CDR2: SGHNT and YENEEA. The CDR3 extends over 16 amino acids. V shed 3 bases and J 13 bases; nucleotides not matched to a gene: 18.

V is TRBV20-1 and J is TRBJ2-1; 7 positions agree with TRBD2. The germline gives CDR1 DFQATT, CDR2 SNEGSKA (reference sequence). The CDR3 loop spans 14 amino acids. V was clipped by 5 bases and J by 5 bases; unmatched bases: 9. The CDR3 protein is CSAPPAGDDNEQFF. CDR3 sequence (DNA): TGCAGTGCTCCACCTGCGGGGGACGACAATGAGCAGTTCTTC.

V and J are TRBV5-1 and TRBJ1-2, with no clear D. Germline V gene data show CDR1 as SGHRS and CDR2 as YFSETQ. There are 16 residues in the CDR3. Trimming shortened V by 1 base and J by 3 bases, and 16 bases separated the two germline ends. CDR3 sequence: CASSLWAEGQDYGYTF. DNA for the CDR3: TGCGCCAGCAGCTTGTGGGCTGAAGGCCAGGACTATGGCTACACCTTC. Full variable domain (missing parts from reference TRBV5-1 and TRBJ1-2): KAGVTQTPRYLIKTRGQQVTLSCSPISGHRSVSWYQQTPGQGLQFLFEYFSETQRNKGNFPGRFSGRQFSNSRSEMNVSTLELGDSALYLCASSLWAEGQDYGYTFGSGTRLTVV.

A word on this clonotype: The conserved phenylalanine or tryptophan is not found at the CDR3 terminus, so this likely reflects a read error. The DNA is omitted, as the CDR3 cannot be located on it reliably, and the CDR3 follows TCRdb's listing. The gene calls are TRBV15 and TRBJ1-2; the D call TRBD1 from the table was never checked on the DNA. The germline gives CDR1 LNHNV, CDR2 YYDKDF (reference sequence). The CDR3 extends over 13 residues, inclusive of both ends. The CDR3 reads CATSRGRASGNTL.

This clonotype has just a few counts. J is TRBJ1-1 and V is TRBV7-3; D unclear. V was pared by 5 bases and J by 1 base, with 5 bases between. CDR1 and CDR2 from the germline V gene are SGHTA and FQGTGA. This CDR3 is built from 12 residues. CDR3 residues: CASSLENTEAFF. The CDR3 region has the DNA TGTGCCAGCAGCCTAGAGAACACTGAAGCTTTCTTT.

This clonotype was counted a single time. This chain links TRBV6-4 with TRBJ2-3; 8 bases align to TRBD1. The V gene end was trimmed by 6 bases and the J gene end by 2 bases; junction bases not matched to a gene: 4. There are 14 residues in the CDR3. Germline V CDR1 and CDR2: MRHNA, SNTAGT. DNA for the CDR3: TGTGCCAGCAGGCAGGGGGCCCTCACAGATACGCAGTATTTT. Translated: CASRQGALTDTQYF.

This clonotype was observed a single time. This chain joins TRBV15 and TRBJ1-1, with no clear D. Germline CDR1 LNHNV, CDR2 YYDKDF (reference sequence). The CDR3 is 14 amino acids. Trimming took 0 bases from V and 8 from J, leaving 13 bases between them. CDR3 sequence (DNA): TGTGCCACCAGCAGAGATAGGAGGGTTCCGGAAGCTTTCTTT. The encoded protein is CATSRDRRVPEAFF.

CDR3 in amino acids: CATSEGTAQEETQYF. CDR3 in DNA: TGTGCCACCAGTGAAGGAACAGCCCAAGAGGAGACCCAGTACTTC. This chain joins TRBV24-1 and TRBJ2-5; unclear D gene. The CDR3 consists of 15 residues. V lost 4 bases, J lost 5 bases, and 16 bases lay in between. Germline V gives CDR1 KGHDR, CDR2 SFDVKD.

J is TRBJ2-1 and V is TRBV9, with TRBD2 as a possible D gene (5 bases). The CDR3 totals 15 residues. V lost 7 bases and J lost 12, with 26 bases in between. Germline CDR1 is SGDLS and CDR2 is YYNGEE. CDR3 residues: CASGGPEGTKYLQFF. The CDR3 DNA sequence: TGTGCCAGCGGCGGTCCAGAGGGCACTAAGTACTTGCAGTTCTTC.

With regard to this clonotype: The junction does not match germline at one end; this may be a read error. This sequence joins TRBV7-2 and TRBJ2-5; D ambiguous. In germline, CDR1 is SGHTA, CDR2 FQGNSA. The CDR3 runs to 14 residues. CDR3 sequence reads: CATSLGSLREQYFF. The CDR3 DNA is TGTGCCACCAGCCTGGGCTCCTTACGCGAGCAGTACTTCTTC. The whole variable domain, remainder taken from reference TRBV7-2 and TRBJ2-5, is GAGVSQSPSNKVTEKGKDVELRCDPISGHTALYWYRQSLGQGLEFLIYFQGNSAPDKSGLPSDRFSAERTGGSVSTLTIQRTQQEDSAVYLCATSLGSLREQYFFGPGTRLLVL.

The chain is built from TRBV13 and TRBJ1-4; maybe TRBD1 (5 bases). Germline V gives CDR1 PRHDT, CDR2 FYEKMQ (reference sequence). Deletions cut 4 bases from V and 7 bases from J, with 22 bases between. This CDR3 spans 17 amino acids. The CDR3 nucleotides are TGTGCCAGCAGCTCAAGGGTATGGGGGGTTAGAGGTGAAAAACTGTTTTTT. Translated: CASSSRVWGVRGEKLFF.

This chain links TRBV7-8 with TRBJ1-1, with TRBD1 matching 7 bases. The CDR3 runs to 15 residues. Germline V gene lookup returns CDR1 SGHVS and CDR2 FQNEAQ. Unmatched junction bases numbered 18, after V lost 3 bases and J lost 14 bases. The CDR3, as DNA: TGTGCCAGCAGCTTTCCTCGAGACGGGACAGCTGATTCCTTCTTT. It codes for CASSFPRDGTADSFF. The full variable domain, its missing parts supplied by reference TRBV7-8 and TRBJ1-1, is GAGVSQSPRYKVAKRGQDVALRCDPISGHVSLFWYQQALGQGPEFLTYFQNEAQLDKSGLPSDRFFAERPEGSVSTLKIQRTQQEDSAVYLCASSFPRDGTADSFFGQGTRLTVV.

The chain is built from TRBV9 and TRBJ2-3, with D perhaps matching TRBD2 (6 bases). Germline V gives CDR1 SGDLS, CDR2 YYNGEE. This CDR3 has 14 residues. Trimming stripped 4 bases from V and 12 bases from J, with 21 bases between. CDR3: CASSLAGGAVQQYF. DNA for the CDR3: TGTGCCAGCAGCCTTGCGGGCGGGGCGGTACAACAGTATTTT. The variable domain in full, with the rest retrieved from reference TRBV9 and TRBJ2-3, is DSGVTQTPKHLITATGQRVTLRCSPRSGDLSVYWYQQSLDQGLQFLIQYYNGEERAKGNILERFSAQQFPDLHSELNLSSLELGDSALYFCASSLAGGAVQQYFGPGTRLTVL.

Note on this clonotype: One junction end disagrees with the germline gene, perhaps due to a read error. The chain is built from TRBV7-6 and TRBJ1-6; a possible D gene is TRBD1 (6 bases). The CDR3 has 14 residues. Germline V CDR1 and CDR2: SGHVS, FNYEAQ. The CDR3: CASSSDRNNAPLHF. Written as DNA, the CDR3 is TGTGCCAGCAGCTCGGACAGAAATAATGCACCCCTGCACTTT.

The rearrangement links TRBV9 to TRBJ2-3, with D tentatively TRBD1 (5 bases). TRBJ1-5 matches the DNA end more closely, so the J call is doubtful. The CDR3 contains 15 residues. Germline values: CDR1 SGDLS, CDR2 YYNGEE. CDR3 nucleotide sequence: TGTGCCAGCAGCGTAGGGGACTCGAGGAAACAGCCCCAGCATTTT. This sequence encodes CASSVGDSRKQPQHF.

This clonotype was observed a handful of times. At one of its ends the junction is not consistent with the germline gene, which may arise from a read error. The chain uses TRBV2 and TRBJ1-1; D perhaps matches TRBD1 (6 bases). Germline CDR1 reads SNHLY; CDR2 reads FYNNEI. CDR3 size: 14 residues. The chain's CDR3 is CASGDGGTDTEYFF. For the CDR3, the DNA is TGTGCCAGCGGCGACGGGGGCACAGATACGGAATATTTTTTT.

This rearrangement joins TRBV9 to TRBJ1-1; perhaps TRBD1 as D (5 bases). The CDR3 is 13 amino acids. Trimming shortened V by 0 bases and J by 6 bases, and 9 bases separated the two germline ends. Germline-derived CDR1 and CDR2 are SGDLS and YYNGEE. This CDR3 is CASSVVGGAEAFF. The CDR3, as DNA: TGTGCCAGCAGCGTAGTCGGGGGTGCTGAAGCTTTCTTT.

The chain carries TRBV7-2 and TRBJ1-1; tentatively, D is TRBD1 (5 bases). Germline V gene lookup returns CDR1 SGHTA and CDR2 FQGNSA. V was clipped by 5 bases and J by 5 bases, with 24 bases between them. CDR3 length: 17 amino acids. This CDR3 reads CASSQLGLMKVRTEAFF. The CDR3, as DNA: TGTGCCAGCAGCCAACTGGGACTCATGAAGGTGAGAACTGAAGCTTTCTTT. Variable domain in full (rest from reference TRBV7-2 and TRBJ1-1): GAGVSQSPSNKVTEKGKDVELRCDPISGHTALYWYRQSLGQGLEFLIYFQGNSAPDKSGLPSDRFSAERTGGSVSTLTIQRTQQEDSAVYLCASSQLGLMKVRTEAFFGQGTRLTVV.

V is TRBV7-8 and J is TRBJ2-1, with D possibly TRBD2 on 6 matching bases. Germline V gives CDR1 SGHVS, CDR2 FQNEAQ. The CDR3 totals 15 residues. V was clipped by 5 bases and J by 7 bases, with 18 bases between them. The CDR3 DNA reads as TGTGCCAGCAGCATAGATAGAGGTGGGGGGAATGAGCAGTTCTTC. Translating it yields CASSIDRGGGNEQFF.

To note about this clonotype: A clone one base away is much larger, so this may be a read error. The chain carries TRBV9 and TRBJ2-3, with D maybe TRBD2 (5 bases). The CDR3 extends over 14 amino acids. CDR1 SGDLS and CDR2 YYNGEE come from the germline V gene. CDR3 sequence (DNA): TGTGCCAGCGGAGGAGCTGGGAACATTCAGTACTACGATTTT. Translated, it gives CASGGAGNIQYYDF.

The rearrangement joins TRBV29-1 to TRBJ2-5; 9 nucleotides match TRBD2. The CDR3 spans 14 residues. The V segment lost 7 bases and the J segment 2 bases; nucleotides outside the gene matches: 8. Germline V gives CDR1 SQVTM, CDR2 ANQGSEA. As DNA, the CDR3 is TGCAGCGCCATAGCGGGGGTAACACAAGAGACCCAGTACTTC. Its protein product is CSAIAGVTQETQYF.